This TCR beta chain was sequenced in a study of sequential checkpoint blockade in melanoma. In the study overall: After both sequences, patients received maintenance nivolumab. Matched biopsies came pretreatment and at week 13 for approximately 21 patients.

Study results and limitations: For nivolumab-first patients, baseline tumor clonality was associated with response. PD-L1 staining and CD8+ counts, not mutational load, tracked tumor T-cell clonality.

The length of the CDR3 is 14 residues. Germline V gives CDR1 MDHEN, CDR2 SYDVKM. V was shortened by 3 bases and J by 7 bases, with 13 bases between the two germline ends. Treatment of the sample: randomized to nivolumab then ipilimumab (arm A) or the reverse (arm B). A note on this clone: The antigen remains unidentified.

Generated by immunoSEQ multiplex PCR, the TCRdb table keeps only in-frame clones and is missing some. The sample holds roughly 2,000 clones, about 19% seen once. This chain uses TRBV28 with TRBJ1-5; D perhaps matches TRBD1 (5 bases). Sequenced material: tumor tissue (inferred from file names), taken from a patient given nivolumab and ipilimumab in sequence. The sequence was obtained from a human donor with melanoma. Here the CDR3 reads CASSLPTQAQPQHF. In nucleotides, the CDR3 is TGTGCCAGCAGTTTGCCGACACAGGCCCAGCCCCAGCATTTT.